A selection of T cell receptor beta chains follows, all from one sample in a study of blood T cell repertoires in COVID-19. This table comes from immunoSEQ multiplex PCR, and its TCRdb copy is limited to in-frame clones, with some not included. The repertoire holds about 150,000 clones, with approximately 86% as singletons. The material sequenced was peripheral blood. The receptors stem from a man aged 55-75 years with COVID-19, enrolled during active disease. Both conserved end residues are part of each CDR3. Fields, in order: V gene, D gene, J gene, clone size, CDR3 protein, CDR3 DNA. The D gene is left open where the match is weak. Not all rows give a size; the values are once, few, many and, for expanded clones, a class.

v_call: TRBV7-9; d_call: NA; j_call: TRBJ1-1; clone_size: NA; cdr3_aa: CASSLFEVLNTEAFF; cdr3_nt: TGTGCCAGCAGCTTATTCGAGGTTTTGAACACTGAAGCTTTCTTT
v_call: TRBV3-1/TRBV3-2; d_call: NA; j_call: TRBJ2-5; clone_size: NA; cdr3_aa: CASSQELGETQYF; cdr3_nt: TGTGCCAGCAGCCAAGAACTAGGAGAGACCCAGTACTTC
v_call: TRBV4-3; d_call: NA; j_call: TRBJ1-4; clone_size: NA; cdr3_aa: CASSQDRQRGPSTNEKLFF; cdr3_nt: TGCGCCAGCAGCCAAGATCGGCAGCGCGGCCCCTCAACTAATGAAAAACTGTTTTTT
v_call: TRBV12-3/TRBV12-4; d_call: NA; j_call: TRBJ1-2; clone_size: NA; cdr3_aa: CASSEQGYGYTF; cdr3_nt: TGTGCCAGCAGTGAGCAGGGCTATGGCTACACCTTC
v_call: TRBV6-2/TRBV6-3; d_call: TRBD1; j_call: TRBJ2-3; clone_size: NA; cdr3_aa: CASSPDRGYGDTQYF; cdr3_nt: TGTGCCAGCAGCCCGGACAGGGGTTATGGGGATACGCAGTATTTT
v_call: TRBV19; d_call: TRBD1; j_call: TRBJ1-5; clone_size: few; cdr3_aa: CASTTGGYSNQPQHF; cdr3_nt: TGTGCCAGTACCACAGGGGGGTATAGCAATCAGCCCCAGCATTTT
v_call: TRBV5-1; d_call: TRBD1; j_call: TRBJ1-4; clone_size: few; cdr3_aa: CASSQGDSTNEKLFF; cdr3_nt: TGCGCCAGCAGCCAGGGGGACAGCACTAATGAAAAACTGTTTTTT
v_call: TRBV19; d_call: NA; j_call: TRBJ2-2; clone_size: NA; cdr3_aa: CASIRQANTGELFF; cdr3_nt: TGTGCCAGTATCAGACAGGCGAACACCGGGGAGCTGTTTTTT
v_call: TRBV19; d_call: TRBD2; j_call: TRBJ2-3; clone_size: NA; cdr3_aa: CASSKQGGRDTQYF; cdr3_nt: TGTGCCAGTAGTAAGCAGGGCGGGAGAGATACGCAGTATTTT
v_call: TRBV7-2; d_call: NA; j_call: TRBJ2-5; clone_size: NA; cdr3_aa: CASSLGGGAETQYF; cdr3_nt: TGTGCCAGCAGCTTAGGGGGAGGCGCAGAGACCCAGTACTTC
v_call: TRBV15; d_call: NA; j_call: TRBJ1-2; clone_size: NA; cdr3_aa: CATSRASGDSWFGYTF; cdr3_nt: TGTGCCACCAGCAGAGCTTCAGGGGATTCTTGGTTCGGCTACACCTTC
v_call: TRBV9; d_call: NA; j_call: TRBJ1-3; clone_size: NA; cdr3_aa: CASSVARQENTIYF; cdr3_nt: TGTGCCAGCAGCGTAGCAAGACAGGAAAACACCATATATTTT
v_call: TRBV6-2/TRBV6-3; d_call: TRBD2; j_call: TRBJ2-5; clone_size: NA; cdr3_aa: CASSYFGALAGEETQYF; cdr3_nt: TGTGCCAGCAGTTACTTCGGGGCACTAGCGGGAGAAGAGACCCAGTACTTC
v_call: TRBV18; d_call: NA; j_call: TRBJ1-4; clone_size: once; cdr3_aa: CASSPQGNNEKLFF; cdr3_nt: TGTGCCAGCTCACCTCAGGGAAATAATGAAAAACTGTTTTTT
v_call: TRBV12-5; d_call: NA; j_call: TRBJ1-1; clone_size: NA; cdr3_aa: CASGLASRGRMNTEAFF; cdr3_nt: TGTGCTAGTGGTTTGGCCTCACGGGGGAGAATGAACACTGAAGCTTTCTTT
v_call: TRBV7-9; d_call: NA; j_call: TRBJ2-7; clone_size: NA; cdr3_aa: CASSSYGFNEQYF; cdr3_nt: TGTGCCAGCAGTAGTTACGGGTTCAACGAGCAGTACTTC
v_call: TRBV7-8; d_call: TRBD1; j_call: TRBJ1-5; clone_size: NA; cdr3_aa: CASSPTSTGTRWDQPQHF; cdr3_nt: TGTGCCAGCAGCCCAACCTCGACAGGGACTAGGTGGGATCAGCCCCAGCATTTT
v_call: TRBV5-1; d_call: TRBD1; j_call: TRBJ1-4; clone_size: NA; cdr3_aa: CASRIETGGREKLFF; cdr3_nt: TGCGCCAGCAGGATAGAGACAGGGGGTCGAGAAAAACTGTTTTTT
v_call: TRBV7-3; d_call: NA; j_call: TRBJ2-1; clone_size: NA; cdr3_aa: CASSLWGDSGQSQFF; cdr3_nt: TGTGCCAGCAGCCTGTGGGGGGACTCCGGGCAATCGCAGTTCTTC
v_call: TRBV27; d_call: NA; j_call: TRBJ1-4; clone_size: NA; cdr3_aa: CASRADSQEKLFF; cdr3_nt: TGTGCCAGCAGAGCGGACAGCCAGGAAAAACTGTTTTTT
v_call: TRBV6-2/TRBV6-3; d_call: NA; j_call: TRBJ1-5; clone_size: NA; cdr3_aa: CASSGDGNQPQHF; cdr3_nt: TGTGCCAGCAGTGGAGACGGGAATCAGCCCCAGCATTTT
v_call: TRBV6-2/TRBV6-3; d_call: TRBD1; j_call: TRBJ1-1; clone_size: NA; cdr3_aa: CASSYNLRDRGFHTEAFF; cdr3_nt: TGTGCCAGCAGTTACAATCTCCGGGACAGGGGATTTCACACTGAAGCTTTCTTT
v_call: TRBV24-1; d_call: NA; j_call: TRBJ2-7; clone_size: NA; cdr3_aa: CATCPIPYEQYF; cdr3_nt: TGTGCCACTTGTCCCATCCCCTACGAGCAGTACTTC
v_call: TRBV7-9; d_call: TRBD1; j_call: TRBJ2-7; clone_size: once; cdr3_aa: CASSLTGQIAGYEQYF; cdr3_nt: TGTGCCAGCAGCCTAACGGGACAGATCGCCGGCTACGAGCAGTACTTC
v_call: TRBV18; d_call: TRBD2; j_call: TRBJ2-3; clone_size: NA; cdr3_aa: CASSPQASGSTDTQYF; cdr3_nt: TGTGCCAGCTCACCTCAGGCTAGCGGTAGCACAGATACGCAGTATTTT
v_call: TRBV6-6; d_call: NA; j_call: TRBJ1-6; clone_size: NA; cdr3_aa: CASSYAGDRNSPLHF; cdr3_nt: TGTGCCAGCAGTTATGCCGGAGATCGGAATTCACCCCTCCACTTT
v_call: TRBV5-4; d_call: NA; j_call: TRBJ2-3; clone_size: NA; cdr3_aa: CASSLASSDTQYF; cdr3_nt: TGTGCCAGCAGCTTGGCTTCCTCAGATACGCAGTATTTT